This T cell receptor beta chain was sequenced for a study of T cells after yellow fever vaccination. Study in general: Any fraction with a low cell number was prepared using SMART-Seq v4 Ultra Low Input.

Deletions cut 5 bases from V and 0 bases from J, with 13 bases between. Germline V gives CDR1 SGHTA, CDR2 FQGNSA. This CDR3 is built from 16 residues. Comments on this clonotype: Its antigen is as yet unknown.

Study conclusions and caveats: Abundant clonotypes (contaminants from the bulk population) could be present in FACS-sorted repertoires. A small share of clonotypes appeared in both CD4 and CD8 compartments.

The 5'RACE template-switching step produced TCR cDNA and added a universal primer site and UMIs. TCRdb passed the 5' RACE reads through MiXCR, listing each CDR3 protein once. Of 320,000 or so distinct CDR3 sequences listed, roughly 8.6% are singletons. The source of this sequence is a man aged 18 to 29 who received the YFV17D yellow fever vaccine. This chain joins TRBV7-2 and TRBJ2-2; D remains unclear. The sequencing used PBMCs, collected around 45 days after the first yellow fever vaccination. CDR3 protein: CASSPQAVANTGELFF. The CDR3 DNA is TGTGCCAGCAGCCCCCAGGCAGTCGCGAACACCGGGGAGCTGTTTTTT.